The clone carrying this T cell receptor (beta chain) came up a few times. Its antigen remains unknown. This entry belongs to a study of beta chain features in type 1 diabetes. Broader study findings: TCRB CDR3s from Type 1 diabetes patients were moderately but significantly shorter in all four CD4+ subsets. Overrepresentation of cells with high TCR expression could result from cDNA sequencing.

With 3 bases removed from V and 6 bases from J, the gap between germline ends came to 12 bases. CDR3 length: 13 residues. The germline gives CDR1 GTSNPN, CDR2 SVGIG (reference sequence). TCRB transcripts that were expressed got sequenced, as all of the isolated RNA had been reverse transcribed. Sequencing was performed with immunoSEQ multiplex PCR; in TCRdb, only in-frame clones are kept and a portion is missing. The data contain around 180,000 clones, roughly 8% of them singletons. J is TRBJ1-5 and V is TRBV30; D is unclear. The sequenced sample consisted of central memory CD4+ T cells from blood. This clonotype was sampled from a middle-aged woman with type 1 diabetes. The CDR3 reads CAWRGHGGQPQHF. CDR3 coding DNA: TGTGCCTGGAGGGGTCATGGCGGTCAGCCCCAGCATTTT.